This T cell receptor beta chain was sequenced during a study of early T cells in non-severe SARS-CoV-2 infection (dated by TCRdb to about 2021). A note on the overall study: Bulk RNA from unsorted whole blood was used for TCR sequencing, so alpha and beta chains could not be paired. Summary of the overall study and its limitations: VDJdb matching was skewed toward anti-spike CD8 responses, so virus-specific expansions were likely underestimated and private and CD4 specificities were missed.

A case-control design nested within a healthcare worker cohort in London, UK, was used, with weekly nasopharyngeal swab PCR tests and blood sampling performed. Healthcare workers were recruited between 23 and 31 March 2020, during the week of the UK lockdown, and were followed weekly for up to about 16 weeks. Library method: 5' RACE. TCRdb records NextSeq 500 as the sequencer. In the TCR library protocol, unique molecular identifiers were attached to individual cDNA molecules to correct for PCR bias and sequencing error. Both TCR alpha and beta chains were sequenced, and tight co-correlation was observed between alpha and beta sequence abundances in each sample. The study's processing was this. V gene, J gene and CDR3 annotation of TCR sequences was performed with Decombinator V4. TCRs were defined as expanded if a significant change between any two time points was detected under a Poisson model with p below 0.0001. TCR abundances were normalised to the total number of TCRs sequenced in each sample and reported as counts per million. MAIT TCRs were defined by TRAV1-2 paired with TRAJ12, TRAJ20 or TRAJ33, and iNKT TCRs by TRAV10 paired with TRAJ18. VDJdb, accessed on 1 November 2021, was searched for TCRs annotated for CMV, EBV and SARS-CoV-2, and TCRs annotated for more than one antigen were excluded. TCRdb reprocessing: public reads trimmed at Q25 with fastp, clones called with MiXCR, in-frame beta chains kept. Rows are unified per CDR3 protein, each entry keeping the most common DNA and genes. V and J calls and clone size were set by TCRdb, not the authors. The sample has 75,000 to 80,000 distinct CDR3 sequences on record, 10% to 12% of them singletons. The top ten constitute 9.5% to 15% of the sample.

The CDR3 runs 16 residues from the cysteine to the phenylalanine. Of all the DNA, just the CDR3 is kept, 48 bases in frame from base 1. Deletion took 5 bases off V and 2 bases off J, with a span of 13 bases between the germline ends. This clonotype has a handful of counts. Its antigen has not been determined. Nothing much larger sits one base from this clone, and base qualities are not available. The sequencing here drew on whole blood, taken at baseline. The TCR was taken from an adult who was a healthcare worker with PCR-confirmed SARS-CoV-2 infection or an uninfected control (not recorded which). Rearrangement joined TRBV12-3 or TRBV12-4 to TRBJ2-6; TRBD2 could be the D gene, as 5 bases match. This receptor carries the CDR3 CASSQGGRTGANVLTF. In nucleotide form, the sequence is TGTGCCAGCAGTCAAGGAGGAAGGACTGGGGCCAACGTCCTGACTTTC.